The entry below gives a single T cell receptor beta chain sequence along with its context. Sequencing was performed with immunoSEQ multiplex PCR; in TCRdb, only in-frame clones are kept and a portion is missing. Here the sample spans 700,000 or so clones, 72% being singletons. The source of the sample is a study of shared clonotypes between healthy human individuals. The clonotype comes from a woman aged 30 to 39 in good health. The sample consisted of memory CD4+ T cells sorted from blood. Regarding subset: CD45RA-negative fraction.

The CDR3 here is CASRTGQHSYEQYF. In DNA form, the CDR3 reads TGCGCCAGCAGAACCGGACAACACTCCTACGAGCAGTACTTC. This sequence joins TRBV5-1 and TRBJ2-7; TRBD1 is a possible D gene (5 bases). The germline V gene has CDR1 SGHRS and CDR2 YFSETQ. There are 14 residues in the CDR3. Trimming took 5 bases from V and 0 from J, leaving 12 bases between them.